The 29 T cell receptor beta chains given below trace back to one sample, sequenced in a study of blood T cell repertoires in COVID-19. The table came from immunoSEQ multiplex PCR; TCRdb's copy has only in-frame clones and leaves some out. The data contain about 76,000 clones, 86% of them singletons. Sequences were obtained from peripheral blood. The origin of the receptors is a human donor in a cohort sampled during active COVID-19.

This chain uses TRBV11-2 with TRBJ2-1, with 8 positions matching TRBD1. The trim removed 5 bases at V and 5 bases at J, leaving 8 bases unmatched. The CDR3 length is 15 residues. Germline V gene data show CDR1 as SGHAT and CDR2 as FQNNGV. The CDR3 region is CASSKDRGRDNEQFF. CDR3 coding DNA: TGTGCCAGCAGCAAAGACAGGGGACGGGACAATGAGCAGTTCTTC.

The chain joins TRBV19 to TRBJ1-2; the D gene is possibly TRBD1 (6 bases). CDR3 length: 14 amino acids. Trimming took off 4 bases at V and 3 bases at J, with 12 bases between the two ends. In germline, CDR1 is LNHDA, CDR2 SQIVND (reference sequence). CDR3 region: CASSTRQVYYGYTF. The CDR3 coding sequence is TGTGCCAGTAGTACCCGACAGGTATACTATGGCTACACCTTC.

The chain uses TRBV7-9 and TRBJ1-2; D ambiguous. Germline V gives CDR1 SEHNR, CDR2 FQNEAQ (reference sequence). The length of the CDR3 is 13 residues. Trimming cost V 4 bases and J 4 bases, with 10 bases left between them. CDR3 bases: TGTGCCAGCAGCTCGACTGCATTCTATGGCTACACCTTC. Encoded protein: CASSSTAFYGYTF.

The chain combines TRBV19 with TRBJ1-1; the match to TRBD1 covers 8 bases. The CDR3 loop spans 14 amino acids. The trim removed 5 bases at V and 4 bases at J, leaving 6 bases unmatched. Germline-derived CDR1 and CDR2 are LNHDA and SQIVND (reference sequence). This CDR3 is CASSVDRGGTEAFF. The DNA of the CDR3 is TGTGCCAGTAGTGTTGACAGGGGAGGCACTGAAGCTTTCTTT.

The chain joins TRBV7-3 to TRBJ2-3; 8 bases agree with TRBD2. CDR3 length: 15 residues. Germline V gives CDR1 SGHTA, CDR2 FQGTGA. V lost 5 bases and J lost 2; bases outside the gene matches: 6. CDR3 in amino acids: CASSRGGGITDTQYF. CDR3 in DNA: TGTGCCAGCAGCCGTGGCGGGGGGATCACAGATACGCAGTATTTT.

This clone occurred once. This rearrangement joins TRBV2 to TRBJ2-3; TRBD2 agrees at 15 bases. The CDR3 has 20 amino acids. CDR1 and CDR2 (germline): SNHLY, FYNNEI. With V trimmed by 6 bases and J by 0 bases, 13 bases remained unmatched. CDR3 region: CASRWTGGLAGGLSTDTQYF. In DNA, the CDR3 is TGTGCCAGCAGGTGGACCGGGGGACTAGCGGGAGGCCTTAGCACAGATACGCAGTATTTT.

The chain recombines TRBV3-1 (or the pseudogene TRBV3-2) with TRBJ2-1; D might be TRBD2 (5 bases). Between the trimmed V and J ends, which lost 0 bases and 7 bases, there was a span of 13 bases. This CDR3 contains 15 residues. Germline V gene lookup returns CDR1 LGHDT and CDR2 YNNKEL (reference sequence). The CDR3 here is CASSQDHSSSNEQFF. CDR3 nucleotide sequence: TGTGCCAGCAGCCAAGATCATTCTAGCTCGAATGAGCAGTTCTTC.

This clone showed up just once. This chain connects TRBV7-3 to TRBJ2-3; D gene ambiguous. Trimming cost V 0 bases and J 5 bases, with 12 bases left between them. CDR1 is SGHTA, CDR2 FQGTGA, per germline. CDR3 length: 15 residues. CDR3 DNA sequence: TGTGCCAGCAGCTTAACAACGATTAGAGGAGATACGCAGTATTTT. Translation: CASSLTTIRGDTQYF.

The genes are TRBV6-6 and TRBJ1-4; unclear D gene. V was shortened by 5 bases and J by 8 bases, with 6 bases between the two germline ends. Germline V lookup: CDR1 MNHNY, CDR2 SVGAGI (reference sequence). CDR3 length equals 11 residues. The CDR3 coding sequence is TGTGCCAGCAGTACCGAGGAAAAACTGTTTTTT. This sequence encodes CASSTEEKLFF.

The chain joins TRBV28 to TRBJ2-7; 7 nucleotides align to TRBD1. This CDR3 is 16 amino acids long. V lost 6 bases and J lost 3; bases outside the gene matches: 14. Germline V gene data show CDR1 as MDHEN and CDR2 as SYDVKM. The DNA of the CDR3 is TGTGCCAGCAGATTGACAGGAACAGGGGTTGGCTACGAGCAGTACTTC. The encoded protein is CASRLTGTGVGYEQYF.

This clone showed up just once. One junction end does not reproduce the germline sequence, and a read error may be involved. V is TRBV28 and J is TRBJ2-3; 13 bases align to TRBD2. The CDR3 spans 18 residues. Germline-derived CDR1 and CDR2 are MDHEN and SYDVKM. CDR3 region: CASSSHSGLAGTTDTLYF. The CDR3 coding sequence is TGTGCCAGCAGTTCCCACTCGGGACTAGCGGGGACCACAGATACGCTGTATTTT.

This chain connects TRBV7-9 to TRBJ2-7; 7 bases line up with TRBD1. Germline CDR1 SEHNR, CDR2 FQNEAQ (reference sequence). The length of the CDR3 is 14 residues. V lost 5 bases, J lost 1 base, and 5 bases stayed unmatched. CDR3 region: CASSPRQGSYEQYF. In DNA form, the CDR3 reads TGTGCCAGCAGCCCCCGACAGGGATCCTACGAGCAGTACTTC.

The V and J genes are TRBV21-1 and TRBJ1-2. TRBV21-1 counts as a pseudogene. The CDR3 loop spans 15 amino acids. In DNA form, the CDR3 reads TGTGCCAGCAGCAAAGGCCCCAGCGGAAGGCATGGCTACACCTTC. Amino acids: CASSKGPSGRHGYTF.

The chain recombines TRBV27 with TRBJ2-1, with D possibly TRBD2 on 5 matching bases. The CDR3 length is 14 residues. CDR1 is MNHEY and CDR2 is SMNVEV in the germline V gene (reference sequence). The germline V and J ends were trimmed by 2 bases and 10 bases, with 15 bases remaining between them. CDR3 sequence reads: CASSLEGTGPEQFF. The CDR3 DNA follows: TGTGCCAGCAGTTTAGAGGGTACGGGCCCGGAGCAGTTCTTC.

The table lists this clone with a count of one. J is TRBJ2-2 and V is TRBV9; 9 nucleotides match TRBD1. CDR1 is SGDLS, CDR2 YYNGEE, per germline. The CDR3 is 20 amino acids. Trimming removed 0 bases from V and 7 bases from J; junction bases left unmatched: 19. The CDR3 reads CASSVDSPSSGTGRIGELFF. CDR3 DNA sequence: TGTGCCAGCAGCGTAGATTCGCCTTCGAGCGGGACAGGGAGAATCGGGGAGCTGTTTTTT.

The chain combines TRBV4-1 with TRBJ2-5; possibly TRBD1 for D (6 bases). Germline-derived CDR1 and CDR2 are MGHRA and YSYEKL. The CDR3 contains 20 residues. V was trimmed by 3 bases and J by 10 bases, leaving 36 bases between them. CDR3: CASSHRPSNRVRSMHLDQYF. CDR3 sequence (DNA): TGCGCCAGCAGCCACCGCCCATCGAACAGGGTGAGATCCATGCACTTAGACCAGTACTTC.

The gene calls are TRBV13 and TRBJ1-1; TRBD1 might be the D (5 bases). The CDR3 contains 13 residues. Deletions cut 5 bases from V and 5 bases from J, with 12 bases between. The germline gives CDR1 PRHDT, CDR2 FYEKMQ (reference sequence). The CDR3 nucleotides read TGTGCCAGCAGCAACGGGGGTTGGACTGAAGCTTTCTTT. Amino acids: CASSNGGWTEAFF. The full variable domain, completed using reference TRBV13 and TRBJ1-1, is AAGVIQSPRHLIKEKRETATLKCYPIPRHDTVYWYQQGPGQDPQFLISFYEKMQSDKGSIPDRFSAQQFSDYHSELNMSSLELGDSALYFCASSNGGWTEAFFGQGTRLTVV.

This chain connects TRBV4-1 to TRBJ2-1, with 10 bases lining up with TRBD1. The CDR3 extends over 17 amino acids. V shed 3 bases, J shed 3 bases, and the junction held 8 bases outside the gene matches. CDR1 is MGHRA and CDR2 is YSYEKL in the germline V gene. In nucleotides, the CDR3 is TGCGCCAGCAGCCACCCCGGGAGGGACAGGGGCTACAATGAGCAGTTCTTC. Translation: CASSHPGRDRGYNEQFF.

The DNA for the CDR3 is TGCGCCAGCAGTCAGCAGGGCCTCCTATACAATGAGCAGTTCTTC. It is translated as CASSQQGLLYNEQFF. The J gene is TRBJ2-1, the V gene TRBV5-1, with a tentative D call TRBD1 (5 bases). The V gene's germline CDR1 is SGHRS and CDR2 YFSETQ. This CDR3 region has 15 residues. V was trimmed by 5 bases and J by 4 bases, leaving 16 bases between them. The variable domain in full, with the rest retrieved from reference TRBV5-1 and TRBJ2-1, is KAGVTQTPRYLIKTRGQQVTLSCSPISGHRSVSWYQQTPGQGLQFLFEYFSETQRNKGNFPGRFSGRQFSNSRSEMNVSTLELGDSALYLCASSQQGLLYNEQFFGPGTRLTVL.

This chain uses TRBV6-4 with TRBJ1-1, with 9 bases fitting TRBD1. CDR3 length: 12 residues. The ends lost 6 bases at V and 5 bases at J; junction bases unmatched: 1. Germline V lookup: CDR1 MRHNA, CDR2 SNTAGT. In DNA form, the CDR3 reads TGTGCCAGCAGAGGGACAGGGACTGAAGCTTTCTTT. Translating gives CASRGTGTEAFF.

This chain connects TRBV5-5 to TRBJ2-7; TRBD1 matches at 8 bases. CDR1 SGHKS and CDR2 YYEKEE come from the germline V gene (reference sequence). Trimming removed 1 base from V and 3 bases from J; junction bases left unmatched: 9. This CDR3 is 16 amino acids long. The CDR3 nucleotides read TGTGCCAGCAGCTTGAGGGAGACAGGGGACCTCTACGAGCAGTACTTC. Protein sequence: CASSLRETGDLYEQYF.

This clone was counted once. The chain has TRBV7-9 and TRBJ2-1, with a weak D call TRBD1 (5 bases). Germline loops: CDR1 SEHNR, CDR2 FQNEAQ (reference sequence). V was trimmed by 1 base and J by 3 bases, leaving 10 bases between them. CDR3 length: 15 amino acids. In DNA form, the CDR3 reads TGTGCCAGCAGCTTAGTAAGGGGATACTACAATGAGCAGTTCTTC. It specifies CASSLVRGYYNEQFF. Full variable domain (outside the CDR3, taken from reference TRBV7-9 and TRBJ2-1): DTGVSQNPRHKITKRGQNVTFRCDPISEHNRLYWYRQTLGQGPEFLTYFQNEAQLEKSRLLSDRFSAERPKGSFSTLEIQRTEQGDSAMYLCASSLVRGYYNEQFFGPGTRLTVL.

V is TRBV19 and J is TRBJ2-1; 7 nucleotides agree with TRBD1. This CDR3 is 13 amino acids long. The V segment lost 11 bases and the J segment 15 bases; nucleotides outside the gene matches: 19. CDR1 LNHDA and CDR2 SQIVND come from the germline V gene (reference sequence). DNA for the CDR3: TGTGCCGTATCACAGGGACAGCTTGGGCCCCTGTTCTTC. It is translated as CAVSQGQLGPLFF.

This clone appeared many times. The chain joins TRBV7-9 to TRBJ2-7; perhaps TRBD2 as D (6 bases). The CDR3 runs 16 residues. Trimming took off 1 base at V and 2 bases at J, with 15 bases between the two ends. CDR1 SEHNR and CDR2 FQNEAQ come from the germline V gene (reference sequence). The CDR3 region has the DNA TGTGCCAGCAGCTTAGAGGCGGGAAGGACCCCCTACGAGCAGTACTTC. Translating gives CASSLEAGRTPYEQYF.

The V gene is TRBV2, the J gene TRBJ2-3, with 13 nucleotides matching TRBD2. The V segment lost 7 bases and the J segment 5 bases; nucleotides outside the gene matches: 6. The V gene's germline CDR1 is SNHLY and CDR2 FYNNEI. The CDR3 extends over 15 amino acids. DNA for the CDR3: TGTGCCAGCAAAGGACTAGCGGGGGTGATAGATACGCAGTATTTT. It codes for CASKGLAGVIDTQYF.

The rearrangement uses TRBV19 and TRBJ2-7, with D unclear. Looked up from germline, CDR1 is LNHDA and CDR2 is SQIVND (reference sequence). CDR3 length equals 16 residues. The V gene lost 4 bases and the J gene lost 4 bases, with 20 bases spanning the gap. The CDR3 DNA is TGTGCCAGTAGTAAGAGGCCCCGGCAGTCCAGTTACGAGCAGTACTTC. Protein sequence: CASSKRPRQSSYEQYF.

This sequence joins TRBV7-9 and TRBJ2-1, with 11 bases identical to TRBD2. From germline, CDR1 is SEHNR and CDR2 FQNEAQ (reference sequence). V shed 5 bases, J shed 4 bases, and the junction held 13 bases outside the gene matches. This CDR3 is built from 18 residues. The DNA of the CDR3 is TGTGCCAGCAGCCGGCGGGACACCGGACTAGCGGGTTACAATGAGCAGTTCTTC. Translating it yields CASSRRDTGLAGYNEQFF.

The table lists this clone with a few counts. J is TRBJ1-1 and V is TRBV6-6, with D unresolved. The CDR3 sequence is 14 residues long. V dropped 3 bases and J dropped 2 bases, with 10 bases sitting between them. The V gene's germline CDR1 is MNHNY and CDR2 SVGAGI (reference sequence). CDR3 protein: CASSYAETNTEAFF. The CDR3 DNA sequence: TGTGCCAGCAGTTATGCAGAGACAAACACTGAAGCTTTCTTT.

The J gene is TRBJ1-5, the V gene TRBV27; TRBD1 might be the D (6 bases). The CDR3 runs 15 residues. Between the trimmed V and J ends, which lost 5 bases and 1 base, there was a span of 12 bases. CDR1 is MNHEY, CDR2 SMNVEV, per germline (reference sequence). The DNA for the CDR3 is TGTGCCAGCAGTCCTCAGGGGCCCAGCAATCAGCCCCAGCATTTT. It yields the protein CASSPQGPSNQPQHF.